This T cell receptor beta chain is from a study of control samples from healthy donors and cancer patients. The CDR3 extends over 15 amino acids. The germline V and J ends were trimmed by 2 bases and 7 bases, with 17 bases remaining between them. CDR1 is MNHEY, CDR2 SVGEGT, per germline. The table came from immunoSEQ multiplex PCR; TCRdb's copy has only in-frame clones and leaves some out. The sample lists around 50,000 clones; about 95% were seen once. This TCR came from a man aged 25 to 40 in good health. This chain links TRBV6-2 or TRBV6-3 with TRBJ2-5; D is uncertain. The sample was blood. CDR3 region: CASSYTPQAFGTQYF. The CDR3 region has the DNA TGTGCCAGCAGTTACACCCCGCAGGCCTTCGGGACCCAGTACTTC.